The source of this TCR beta chain is a study of blood T cell repertoires in COVID-19. The wider study: T cells, B-cell-depleted T cells, or PBMCs supplied cDNA or gDNA.

Assay: immunoSEQ multiplex PCR; the TCRdb copy retains only in-frame clones and omits some. The sample records 310,000 or so clones, approximately 86% being singletons. Germline loops: CDR1 SGHRS, CDR2 YFSETQ. The CDR3 extends over 16 amino acids. The V gene end was trimmed by 4 bases and the J gene end by 3 bases; junction bases not matched to a gene: 10. The sequenced material came from peripheral blood. This TCR derives from a woman in her fifties or sixties who had recovered from COVID-19. The V and J genes are TRBV5-1 and TRBJ1-1, with 9 bases lining up with TRBD1. The CDR3 here is CASSAPLTGGHTEAFF. The CDR3 nucleotides are TGCGCCAGCAGCGCCCCGTTAACAGGGGGCCACACTGAAGCTTTCTTT.